The T cell receptor beta chain described here comes from a study of glioma-infiltrating T cells after dendritic cell vaccination. Study-level information: At biweekly intervals, patients got three intradermal dendritic cell vaccine injections. General study findings and limits: No direct clonality-survival link was found; a diverse polyclonal response may matter.

Before vaccination, two weeks after the third vaccination, and at progression, PBMC were collected. The assay was immunoSEQ multiplex PCR, and TCRdb's table has in-frame clones only and misses some. The data show about 32,000 clones, over 90% seen once. Comment on this clone: Its antigen is currently unknown.

The sequenced sample was blood, obtained before dendritic cell vaccination. The TCR sequence derives from a human donor with glioblastoma.

The CDR3 DNA reads TGTGCCAGTAGATCGGTCTCGACTAATGAAAAACTGTTTTTT. Protein: CASRSVSTNEKLFF. The chain combines TRBV19 with TRBJ1-4, with no clear D. The V end lost 6 bases, the J end lost 2 bases, and 10 bases lay between the germline ends. This CDR3 contains 14 residues. Germline CDR1 LNHDA, CDR2 SQIVND (reference sequence).